This T cell receptor (beta chain) was captured in a study of blood T cell repertoires in COVID-19. The overall study: Collection of acute and convalescent COVID-19 samples took place in the United States, Italy and Spain. From T cells, B-cell-depleted T cells, or PBMCs came the material, which was cDNA or gDNA.

For this clone: Other DNA sequences of this sample code for an identical CDR3.

In the source study's methods: Researchers report that nucleated cell counts were estimated from reference gene primer amplification. This table comes from immunoSEQ multiplex PCR, and its TCRdb copy is limited to in-frame clones, with some not included. The DNA was the basis for D and trimming; V, J and clone size are from that table. The table records about 310,000 clones, about 89% of them present only once. The receptor was derived from a woman between 45 and 65 years old who had recovered from COVID-19. The sequencing input was peripheral blood.

The CDR3 is CASSLPSQETQYF. The CDR3 DNA follows: TGTGCCAGCAGCTTGCCCAGCCAAGAGACCCAGTACTTC. V usage is TRBV5-4 and J usage is TRBJ2-5; D unclear. Trimming left V 1 base short and J 1 base short, with 5 bases between. Per germline, CDR1 SGHNT and CDR2 YYREEE (reference sequence). CDR3 length equals 13 residues.